This T cell receptor (beta chain) stems from a study of T-cell memory formation after mild COVID-19. TCRdb redid the calling of the 5' RACE reads with MiXCR, one entry per CDR3 protein. Seen here are 400,000 to 500,000 distinct CDR3 sequences, around 17% observed once, and the top ten hold roughly a fifth. The V gene's germline CDR1 is SGHRS and CDR2 YFSETQ. The CDR3 consists of 16 residues. Trimming left V 0 bases short and J 4 bases short, with 15 bases between. The receptor was isolated from a man between 18 and 29 years old who had mild COVID-19 (a few samples of this study predate the infection). Cell type and time point are not known. This chain joins TRBV5-1 and TRBJ2-3; the D gene is possibly TRBD1 (7 bases). The sample taken for sequencing was PBMCs or a T cell subset sorted from them (not recorded which). CDR3 DNA: TGCGCCAGCAGCTTGGAGGCGGGACAGCTCGCAGATACGCAGTATTTT. Translation: CASSLEAGQLADTQYF.